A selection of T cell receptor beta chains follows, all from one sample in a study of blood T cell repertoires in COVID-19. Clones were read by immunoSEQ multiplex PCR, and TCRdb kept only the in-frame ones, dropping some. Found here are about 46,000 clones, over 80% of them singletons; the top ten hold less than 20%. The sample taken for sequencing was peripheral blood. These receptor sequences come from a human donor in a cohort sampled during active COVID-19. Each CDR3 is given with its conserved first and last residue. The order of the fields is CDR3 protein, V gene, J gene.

cdr3_aa: CASSFRTSGTYEQYF; v_call: TRBV5-1; j_call: TRBJ2-7
cdr3_aa: CATSRDRNYEQYF; v_call: TRBV15; j_call: TRBJ2-7
cdr3_aa: CASSFTGMNTEAFF; v_call: TRBV28; j_call: TRBJ1-1
cdr3_aa: CASSLYQGSEQYF; v_call: TRBV27; j_call: TRBJ2-7
cdr3_aa: CASSGEAGFTYEQYF; v_call: TRBV5-6; j_call: TRBJ2-7
cdr3_aa: CASSFPRAVRPTYEQYF; v_call: TRBV5-1; j_call: TRBJ2-7
cdr3_aa: CASVFPGTGNTEAFF; v_call: TRBV7-9; j_call: TRBJ1-1
cdr3_aa: CASSSGQIGYEQYF; v_call: TRBV27; j_call: TRBJ2-7
cdr3_aa: CASRSGQGLEEQYF; v_call: TRBV13; j_call: TRBJ2-7
cdr3_aa: CASRSSGGDYEQYF; v_call: TRBV4-2; j_call: TRBJ2-7
cdr3_aa: CASSPSENYGYTF; v_call: TRBV5-1; j_call: TRBJ1-2
cdr3_aa: CASTLGTMNTEAFF; v_call: TRBV11-2; j_call: TRBJ1-1
cdr3_aa: CASSGAGGRRANVLTF; v_call: TRBV2; j_call: TRBJ2-6
cdr3_aa: CAWRAGTFGNTIYF; v_call: TRBV30; j_call: TRBJ1-3